These T cell receptor beta chains were read from a single sample in a study of cytomegalovirus exposure and HLA in healthy donors. Method: immunoSEQ multiplex PCR; TCRdb's copy keeps in-frame clones and lacks some. The sample includes more than 150,000 clones, 70% to 85% of them seen just once. What was sequenced was PBMCs. The receptors originated from a girl aged 2 to 9 in good health and CMV-seropositive. The CDR3 runs from the conserved cysteine through the conserved F or W. D genes are given only for firm matches. Clone size appears in some rows only: once, few, many, or a class for an expanded clone.

V gene	CDR3 length	D gene	clone size	J gene	CDR3 DNA	CDR3 protein
TRBV5-1	14	NA	NA	TRBJ1-1	TGCGCCAGCAGCTTTAGGGGGGGATACGAGGAAGCTTTCTTT	CASSFRGGYEEAFF
TRBV6-5	12	NA	NA	TRBJ2-1	TGTGCCAGCAGCGGGAGCTACAATGAGCAGTTCTTC	CASSGSYNEQFF
TRBV28	12	NA	NA	TRBJ1-1	TGTGCCAGCAGGGGAGACAGGTTTGAAGCTTTCTTT	CASRGDRFEAFF
TRBV5-5	13	NA	NA	TRBJ1-1	TGTGCCAGCAGCTTGGGTCGCGGCACTGAAGCTTTCTTT	CASSLGRGTEAFF
TRBV2	13	NA	NA	TRBJ1-2	TGTGCCAGCAGTGGTGCAAGGAGCTGGGGCTACACCTTC	CASSGARSWGYTF
TRBV7-3	15	NA	few	TRBJ1-1	TGTGCCAGCAGTACATCAGGGAATACGAACACTGAAGCTTTCTTT	CASSTSGNTNTEAFF
TRBV5-8	14	TRBD1	NA	TRBJ2-1	TGTGCCAGCGATGACAGGGGATCCTACAATGAGCAGTTCTTC	CASDDRGSYNEQFF
TRBV6-1	15	TRBD1	NA	TRBJ1-2	TGTGCCAGCAGTGAACCCCCAGGGGGCACCTATGGCTACACCTTC	CASSEPPGGTYGYTF
TRBV2	14	TRBD1	NA	TRBJ1-1	TGTGCCAGCAGCAACAGGGGGCGAAACACTGAAGCTTTCTTT	CASSNRGRNTEAFF
TRBV6-5	15	NA	NA	TRBJ1-1	TGTGCCAGCAGTTACATAGAAGGGGTGAACACTGAAGCTTTCTTT	CASSYIEGVNTEAFF
TRBV2	16	TRBD2	NA	TRBJ2-3	TGTGCCAGCAGTGCCGGTAGCGGGAGTGGTACAGATACGCAGTATTTT	CASSAGSGSGTDTQYF
TRBV6-1	13	NA	NA	TRBJ2-3	TGTGCCAGCACTATAGCCCCCACAGATACGCAGTATTTT	CASTIAPTDTQYF
TRBV6-5	14	TRBD1	once	TRBJ1-3	TGTGCCAGCAGGCGGGGACAGGGGTTTGGCGCCATATATTTT	CASRRGQGFGAIYF
TRBV4-1	14	NA	few	TRBJ2-7	TGCGCCAGCAGCCAAGAGGACTTTACCTACGAGCAGTACTTC	CASSQEDFTYEQYF
TRBV6-5	15	NA	NA	TRBJ1-3	TGTGCCAGCAGCTTGAGACAAGGCTCCAAAAACACCATATATTTT	CASSLRQGSKNTIYF
TRBV27	14	TRBD1	NA	TRBJ1-4	TGTGCCAGCAGTACGGACAGGGGGAATGAAAAACTGTTTTTT	CASSTDRGNEKLFF
TRBV7-6	12	NA	NA	TRBJ2-7	TGTGCCAGCAGTTTGCCACTGTCCGAGCAGTACTTC	CASSLPLSEQYF
TRBV14	14	TRBD2	few	TRBJ2-3	TGTGCCAGCAGCCCCGCGGGAGCCACAGATACGCAGTATTTT	CASSPAGATDTQYF
TRBV27	13	TRBD1	once	TRBJ1-5	TGTGCCAGCAGCACAGGGGGACAGCAGCCCCAGCATTTT	CASSTGGQQPQHF
TRBV14	15	NA	NA	TRBJ1-1	TGTGCCAGCAGCCAATTGCTGGTTCCTAGCACTGAAGCTTTCTTT	CASSQLLVPSTEAFF
TRBV6-5	13	TRBD1	once	TRBJ2-1	TGTGCCAGCCAGGGGGGACAGGTCAATGAGCAGTTCTTC	CASQGGQVNEQFF
TRBV27	12	NA	NA	TRBJ2-1	TGTGCCAGCAGTTCAGTGGCCAATGAGCAGTTCTTC	CASSSVANEQFF
TRBV14	12	NA	NA	TRBJ2-7	TGTGCCAGCAGCCCATCAGGTGGCGAGCAGTACTTC	CASSPSGGEQYF
TRBV10-3	14	NA	NA	TRBJ1-1	TGTGCCATCAGTGAGAGGGGTAAGGACACTGAAGCTTTCTTT	CAISERGKDTEAFF
TRBV27	14	NA	NA	TRBJ2-6	TGTGCCAGCAGTTCCCCGCGGAGGCCCGACGTCCTGACTTTC	CASSSPRRPDVLTF
TRBV5-5	14	TRBD1	few	TRBJ1-1	TGTGCCAGCAGCTTGCGACAGGGTAGGAGAGAAGCTTTCTTT	CASSLRQGRREAFF
TRBV5-3	11	NA	NA	TRBJ1-2	TGTGCCAGAAGCCGGGCCCCGCGGGTCACCTTC	CARSRAPRVTF
TRBV5-1	17	NA	NA	TRBJ1-1	TGCGCCAGCAGCTTGAAGGGCGGCGCAGGGGCGTACACTGAAGCTTTCTTT	CASSLKGGAGAYTEAFF
TRBV6-6	16	TRBD1	few	TRBJ2-7	TGTGCCAGCAGTTACTCACCGGGACAGGGCTCCTACGAGCAGTACTTC	CASSYSPGQGSYEQYF
TRBV27	17	NA	NA	TRBJ2-7	TGTGCCAGCAGCCTACGACACCTGGCAGGTTTAATCTACGAGCAGTACTTC	CASSLRHLAGLIYEQYF
TRBV6-5	15	TRBD1	NA	TRBJ1-1	TGTGCCAGCAGTTACGGGACAGGGGGCCACACTGAAGCTTTCTTT	CASSYGTGGHTEAFF
TRBV18	14	NA	NA	TRBJ1-3	TGTGCCAGCTCACCACAGAGCTCTGGAAACACCATATATTTT	CASSPQSSGNTIYF
TRBV27	23	NA	NA	TRBJ1-5	TGTGCCAGCAGTTCTCCCTGGGGGAGGGGAAATCTGGTGGGGATAACCCGAAATCAGCCCCAGCATTTT	CASSSPWGRGNLVGITRNQPQHF
TRBV7-9	14	NA	NA	TRBJ1-4	TGTGCCATCCACATCTTAATGGAGGATGAAAAACTGTTTTTT	CAIHILMEDEKLFF
TRBV5-4	13	NA	NA	TRBJ1-1	TGTGCCAGCAGCCCCGTGGACTACACTGAAGCTTTCTTT	CASSPVDYTEAFF
TRBV15	15	NA	NA	TRBJ1-1	TGTGCCACCAGCAGAGATGCAGGGGCGAACACTGAAGCTTTCTTT	CATSRDAGANTEAFF
TRBV28	21	TRBD2	once	TRBJ2-3	TGTGCCAGCAGTTTCCTTTTCCCAGAATTGACTAGCGGGAGGAGTACAGATACGCAGTATTTT	CASSFLFPELTSGRSTDTQYF
TRBV21-1	17	NA	NA	TRBJ2-7	TGTGCCAGCAGCAAGGAGCGCTTTGGGTGCGAAGTGTACGAGCAGTACTTC	CASSKERFGCEVYEQYF
TRBV6-6	13	NA	NA	TRBJ1-1	TGTGCCAGCAGTTCCCAGGGGTGGACTGAAGCTTTCTTT	CASSSQGWTEAFF
TRBV28	14	NA	NA	TRBJ1-6	TGTGCCAGCAGTTTAGGGCCCTATAATTCACCCCTCCACTTT	CASSLGPYNSPLHF
TRBV27	16	NA	NA	TRBJ2-7	TGTGCCAGCAGTTTATCGTCGGGGGACAGCACCTACGAGCAGTACTTC	CASSLSSGDSTYEQYF
TRBV27	15	TRBD1	few	TRBJ1-1	TGTGCCAGCAGTCCATTGACAGGGGCGAACACTGAAGCTTTCTTT	CASSPLTGANTEAFF
TRBV2	14	TRBD1	NA	TRBJ2-2	TGTGCCAGCAGTGGACAGGGCTTCTCCGGGGAGCTGTTTTTT	CASSGQGFSGELFF
TRBV30	13	NA	NA	TRBJ2-7	TGTGCCTGGAGCCCCGTTAGCTCCTACGAGCAGTACTTC	CAWSPVSSYEQYF
TRBV4-1	14	NA	NA	TRBJ1-2	TGCGCCAGCAGCCAACCCGGGACTGGCTATGGCTACACCTTC	CASSQPGTGYGYTF
TRBV6-1	15	TRBD1	NA	TRBJ2-7	TGTGCCAGCAACCCTACAGGGGCCATCTCCTACGAGCAGTACTTC	CASNPTGAISYEQYF
TRBV7-8	17	TRBD2	NA	TRBJ2-7	TGTGCCAGCAGCCCCGGGACTAGCGGCGATATACCCTACGAGCAGTACTTC	CASSPGTSGDIPYEQYF